Below, 12 T cell receptor beta chains from the same sample are listed, as sequenced in a study of T cell changes during pregnancy in multiple sclerosis. Produced via immunoSEQ multiplex PCR; TCRdb's table is partial and in-frame only. The table records tens of thousands of clones, about nine tenths of them present only once. The sequences come from CD8+ T cells from peripheral blood mononuclear cells, collected in the second trimester of pregnancy. The receptors derive from a female donor with multiple sclerosis, enrolled in a pregnancy study.

The chain joins TRBV19 to TRBJ2-5, with 7 bases identical to TRBD1. V lost 6 bases to trimming and J lost 4 bases; unmatched junction nucleotides: 11. CDR1 and CDR2 (germline): LNHDA, SQIVND (reference sequence). CDR3 length: 15 residues. The CDR3 region has the DNA TGTGCCAGTAGCCACCTAGGACAGGCGGGAGAGACCCAGTACTTC. This encodes CASSHLGQAGETQYF.

The gene calls are TRBV7-2 and TRBJ1-1; tentative D call: TRBD1 (6 bases). The ends were cut back, 8 bases at V and 11 bases at J, with 21 bases in the middle. The CDR3 sequence is 13 residues long. Germline values: CDR1 SGHTA, CDR2 FQGNSA. The CDR3 sequence is CASYGGGGGGAFF. In DNA form, the CDR3 reads TGTGCCAGCTACGGCGGGGGCGGGGGAGGGGCTTTCTTT.

This chain joins TRBV14 and TRBJ2-7; perhaps TRBD1 as D (5 bases). The V end was cut by 5 bases, the J end by 3 bases, with 8 bases between. Germline V gene lookup returns CDR1 SGHDN and CDR2 FVKESK. The CDR3 consists of 12 residues. As DNA, the CDR3 is TGTGCCAGCAGCGTTCAGGGCTACGAGCAGTACTTC. This gives the protein CASSVQGYEQYF. The full variable domain, its missing parts supplied by reference TRBV14 and TRBJ2-7, is EAGVTQFPSHSVIEKGQTVTLRCDPISGHDNLYWYRRVMGKEIKFLLHFVKESKQDESGMPNNRFLAERTGGTYSTLKVQPAELEDSGVYFCASSVQGYEQYFGPGTRLTVT.

The rearrangement links TRBV19 to TRBJ2-5, with 7 bases that match TRBD2. Per the germline V gene, CDR1 is LNHDA and CDR2 is SQIVND (reference sequence). The junction had 20 bases not matched to a gene; V was cut back by 5 bases and J by 5 bases. This CDR3 is built from 18 residues. As DNA, the CDR3 is TGTGCCAGTAGTCCCCACTTCGCCGGGGAGGGGCGGTTGGAGACCCAGTACTTC. Its translation is CASSPHFAGEGRLETQYF.

The V and J genes are TRBV9 and TRBJ1-4; D is unclear. Between the trimmed V and J ends, which lost 0 bases and 5 bases, there was a span of 8 bases. The CDR3 length is 14 residues. Germline-derived CDR1 and CDR2 are SGDLS and YYNGEE. This CDR3 is CASSVGETNEKLFF. The CDR3, as DNA: TGTGCCAGCAGCGTAGGGGAGACGAATGAAAAACTGTTTTTT.

V usage is TRBV9 and J usage is TRBJ2-1; 7 nucleotides align to TRBD1. Looked up from germline, CDR1 is SGDLS and CDR2 is YYNGEE. The CDR3 extends over 13 amino acids. The trim removed 5 bases at V and 5 bases at J, leaving 4 bases unmatched. CDR3 nucleotides: TGTGCCAGCAGTGGCACAGGGGACAATGAGCAGTTCTTC. Translation: CASSGTGDNEQFF.

The chain recombines TRBV27 with TRBJ2-7; D might be TRBD2 (5 bases). The CDR3 is made up of 13 amino acids. V was shortened by 5 bases and J by 3 bases, with 11 bases between the two germline ends. Germline assignment: CDR1 MNHEY and CDR2 SMNVEV (reference sequence). CDR3 residues: CASSHTRDYEQYF. DNA of the CDR3: TGTGCCAGCAGTCACACCCGGGACTACGAGCAGTACTTC.

This chain uses TRBV7-9 with TRBJ1-6; D unresolved. V was shortened by 3 bases and J by 9 bases, with 12 bases between the two germline ends. Germline values: CDR1 SEHNR, CDR2 FQNEAQ (reference sequence). The CDR3 is made up of 14 amino acids. CDR3 DNA: TGTGCCAGCAGCTTGGACTCCATGAGTTCACCCCTCCACTTT. Protein: CASSLDSMSSPLHF. Complete variable domain (other parts from reference TRBV7-9 and TRBJ1-6): DTGVSQNPRHKITKRGQNVTFRCDPISEHNRLYWYRQTLGQGPEFLTYFQNEAQLEKSRLLSDRFSAERPKGSFSTLEIQRTEQGDSAMYLCASSLDSMSSPLHFGNGTRLTVT.

V is TRBV19 and J is TRBJ1-5; 7 nucleotides align to TRBD1. This CDR3 has 20 residues. The V gene end was trimmed by 5 bases and the J gene end by 2 bases; junction bases not matched to a gene: 21. Germline CDR1 and CDR2: LNHDA and SQIVND (reference sequence). The chain's CDR3 is CASSEPRDRAYFIGNQPQHF. CDR3 bases: TGTGCCAGTAGTGAGCCCCGGGACAGAGCATACTTTATTGGCAATCAGCCCCAGCATTTT.

The chain links TRBV4-2 to TRBJ2-1; 8 bases align to TRBD2. Unmatched junction bases numbered 12, after V lost 3 bases and J lost 8 bases. Germline V gene lookup returns CDR1 LGHNA and CDR2 YNFKEQ. The CDR3 covers 16 residues. The chain's CDR3 is CASSHGGGREGDEQFF. The CDR3 nucleotides are TGTGCCAGCAGCCACGGTGGTGGCCGGGAGGGCGATGAGCAGTTCTTC.

This rearrangement joins TRBV6-4 to TRBJ2-3; tentative D call: TRBD2 (5 bases). The CDR3 loop spans 15 amino acids. V lost 0 bases and J 4 bases, leaving 11 bases between the germline ends. Germline CDR1 and CDR2: MRHNA and SNTAGT. CDR3 bases: TGTGCCAGCAGTGACTCGAGGGCGGGCGCAGATACGCAGTATTTT. Its translation: CASSDSRAGADTQYF.

The CDR3 region has the DNA TGTGCCAGCATCCCCGGACATTTGAACACTGAAGCTTTCTTT. Translated, it gives CASIPGHLNTEAFF. This chain links TRBV7-2 with TRBJ1-1; weak D call: TRBD1 (5 bases). This CDR3 contains 14 residues. CDR1 and CDR2 from the germline V gene are SGHTA and FQGNSA. Trimming left V 7 bases short and J 0 bases short, with 12 bases between.